One and the same sample provided the 18 T cell receptor beta chains below, sequenced in a study of T cells in localized non-small cell lung cancer. Libraries were prepared by immunoSEQ multiplex PCR; TCRdb keeps only in-frame clonotypes and omits some of them. The repertoire holds around 26,000 clones, with roughly nine tenths as singletons. The source material was peripheral blood, sampled before any cancer treatment. The source is a female donor older than 55 with stage II squamous cell lung carcinoma.

DNA for the CDR3: TGCGCCAGCAGCCAAGAGCCGACTAGCGGGAACCAAGAGACCCAGTACTTC. This translates into CASSQEPTSGNQETQYF. The chain employs TRBV5-1 and TRBJ2-5, with 11 bases lining up with TRBD2. Germline values: CDR1 SGHRS, CDR2 YFSETQ. V lost 4 bases and J lost 0; bases outside the gene matches: 8. The CDR3 runs to 17 residues.

The chain couples TRBV9 to TRBJ1-1; D possibly corresponds to TRBD1 (6 bases). Germline CDR1 and CDR2: SGDLS and YYNGEE. The length of the CDR3 is 14 residues. The V gene lost 4 bases and the J gene lost 7 bases, with 17 bases spanning the gap. The CDR3 region is CASSRGDKGFEAFF. The CDR3 DNA reads as TGTGCCAGCAGCCGAGGGGACAAAGGGTTTGAAGCTTTCTTT.

In this sample, this clone turned up once. The chain recombines TRBV6-5 with TRBJ2-7; 8 positions agree with TRBD2. The germline V gene has CDR1 MNHEY and CDR2 SVGAGI. The trim removed 5 bases at V and 9 bases at J, leaving 12 bases unmatched. The CDR3 covers 14 residues. In DNA form, the CDR3 reads TGTGCCAGCAGTATAACTAGCGGCCACCTTGGGCAGTACTTC. This codes for CASSITSGHLGQYF.

The J gene is TRBJ1-3, the V gene TRBV5-6; 7 bases fit TRBD1. This CDR3 is 15 amino acids long. The V gene's germline CDR1 is SGHDT and CDR2 YYEEEE. V trimming: 4 bases; J trimming: 1 base; junction bases outside the gene matches: 5. In DNA, the CDR3 is TGTGCCAGCAGCCGCCCGGGACAGTCTGGAAACACCATATATTTT. This sequence encodes CASSRPGQSGNTIYF.

This chain links TRBV19 with TRBJ1-1, with a possible D match to TRBD1 (5 bases). The germline V gene encodes CDR1 LNHDA and CDR2 SQIVND (reference sequence). The length of the CDR3 is 15 residues. V dropped 1 base and J dropped 4 bases, with 13 bases sitting between them. The CDR3 DNA sequence: TGTGCCAGTAGTATAGCCCCGGGGGACGGCACTGAAGCTTTCTTT. Residues: CASSIAPGDGTEAFF.

The chain carries TRBV10-3 and TRBJ2-7, with 9 bases aligning to TRBD1. Per the germline V gene, CDR1 is ENHRY and CDR2 is SYGVKD. The CDR3 runs 16 residues. With 0 bases clipped from V and 1 base from J, the junction kept 4 bases outside the gene matches. The CDR3 sequence is CAISESPGQGSYEQYF. DNA for the CDR3: TGTGCCATCAGTGAGTCGCCGGGACAGGGATCCTACGAGCAGTACTTC.

The chain combines TRBV9 with TRBJ2-1; D is undetermined. Germline CDR1 is SGDLS and CDR2 is YYNGEE. This CDR3 spans 16 amino acids. Trimming removed 0 bases at V and 0 bases at J, with 10 bases between. The CDR3 loop reads CASSVDPQVSYNEQFF. CDR3 nucleotide sequence: TGTGCCAGCAGCGTAGATCCGCAAGTCTCCTACAATGAGCAGTTCTTC.

The chain joins TRBV5-1 to TRBJ1-4; TRBD1 matches at 8 bases. V shed 3 bases, J shed 8 bases, and the junction held 6 bases outside the gene matches. The CDR3 extends over 14 amino acids. CDR1 and CDR2 from the germline V gene are SGHRS and YFSETQ. CDR3 in amino acids: CASSSDRVGEKLFF. CDR3 sequence (DNA): TGCGCCAGCAGCTCGGACAGGGTAGGAGAAAAACTGTTTTTT.

The rearrangement links TRBV7-2 to TRBJ2-5; 10 nucleotides agree with TRBD2. Per germline, CDR1 SGHTA and CDR2 FQGNSA. Trimming cost V 5 bases and J 4 bases; bases outside gene matches: 7. The CDR3 is made up of 15 amino acids. CDR3 sequence reads: CASSLSSGGGETQYF. For the CDR3, the DNA is TGTGCCAGCAGCCTTTCTAGCGGGGGTGGAGAGACCCAGTACTTC.

The rearrangement links TRBV25-1 to TRBJ2-1; no definite D call. Germline V gene lookup returns CDR1 MGHDK and CDR2 SYGVNS. The CDR3 is made up of 15 amino acids. V was trimmed by 4 bases and J by 0 bases, leaving 10 bases between them. The CDR3: CASSVYISSYNEQFF. The DNA for the CDR3 is TGTGCCAGCAGTGTATACATCAGCTCCTACAATGAGCAGTTCTTC.

The chain combines TRBV7-8 with TRBJ2-5; TRBD2 matches at 7 bases. The CDR3 consists of 17 residues. Germline V gene data show CDR1 as SGHVS and CDR2 as FQNEAQ. Germline trimming cut 3 bases from V and 3 bases from J; bases unmatched to any gene: 13. The CDR3 DNA sequence: TGTGCCAGCAGCTTCGGGGGGAGTGGGGCTTTGGAAGAGACCCAGTACTTC. Protein sequence: CASSFGGSGALEETQYF.

The chain links TRBV7-2 to TRBJ2-7; 9 nucleotides match TRBD2. V lost 5 bases and J lost 0; bases outside the gene matches: 14. The CDR3 has 18 amino acids. Looked up from germline, CDR1 is SGHTA and CDR2 is FQGNSA. The CDR3 reads CASSPGLAIGSSSYEQYF. CDR3 coding DNA: TGTGCCAGCAGCCCCGGACTAGCGATTGGGAGTTCCTCCTACGAGCAGTACTTC.

The rearrangement joins TRBV18 to TRBJ1-5; 9 nucleotides line up with TRBD1. Germline V gene data show CDR1 as KGHSH and CDR2 as LQKENI. V trimming: 5 bases; J trimming: 1 base; junction bases outside the gene matches: 3. This CDR3 region has 15 residues. The CDR3 nucleotides read TGTGCCAGCTCATTCGGGACAGGGAGCAATCAGCCCCAGCATTTT. This gives the protein CASSFGTGSNQPQHF.

V gene TRBV6-5 combines with J gene TRBJ2-5, with 7 bases lining up with TRBD1. This CDR3 has 15 amino acids. The germline V gene has CDR1 MNHEY and CDR2 SVGAGI. J lost 5 bases, V lost 2 bases, and 8 bases had no gene match. The CDR3 protein is CASSYERGRRETQYF. The CDR3 coding sequence is TGTGCCAGCAGTTACGAGAGGGGGCGCCGGGAGACCCAGTACTTC.

V usage is TRBV18 and J usage is TRBJ1-2, with 7 positions matching TRBD1. The V segment lost 1 base and the J segment 3 bases; nucleotides outside the gene matches: 8. CDR3 length: 16 residues. Germline V gene data show CDR1 as KGHSH and CDR2 as LQKENI. The CDR3 protein is CASSPLITGEDYGYTF. CDR3 bases: TGTGCCAGCTCACCACTGATAACAGGGGAGGACTATGGCTACACCTTC. Filled out from reference TRBV18 and TRBJ1-2, the complete variable domain reads NAGVMQNPRHLVRRRGQEARLRCSPMKGHSHVYWYRQLPEEGLKFMVYLQKENIIDESGMPKERFSAEFPKEGPSILRIQQVVRGDSAAYFCASSPLITGEDYGYTFGSGTRLTVV.

There are a few counts of this clone. The chain links TRBV2 to TRBJ1-2; no firm D call. Germline assignment: CDR1 SNHLY and CDR2 FYNNEI. This CDR3 has 13 residues. Trimming left V 1 base short and J 6 bases short, with 9 bases between. The CDR3 DNA is TGTGCCAGCAGTGAAGGGGCAGTGGATGGCTACACCTTC. Encoded protein: CASSEGAVDGYTF.

The rearrangement joins TRBV18 to TRBJ2-2; D is unresolved. The CDR3 consists of 13 residues. Germline V CDR1 and CDR2: KGHSH, LQKENI. The V and J ends lost 6 bases and 5 bases respectively, with 10 bases between them. The CDR3 DNA reads as TGTGCCAGCTCTTTTAGAAGGACCGGGGAGCTGTTTTTT. Protein sequence: CASSFRRTGELFF.

CDR3 sequence reads: CASSQDSGTLSSYNEQFF. CDR3 coding DNA: TGCGCCAGCAGCCAAGACTCCGGGACGTTGAGCTCCTACAATGAGCAGTTCTTC. The chain carries TRBV4-1 and TRBJ2-1; D may correspond to TRBD1 or TRBD2 (5 bases each). The V end lost 0 bases, the J end lost 0 bases, and 15 bases lay between the germline ends. Germline V gene sequence: CDR1 MGHRA, CDR2 YSYEKL. CDR3 length: 18 amino acids.